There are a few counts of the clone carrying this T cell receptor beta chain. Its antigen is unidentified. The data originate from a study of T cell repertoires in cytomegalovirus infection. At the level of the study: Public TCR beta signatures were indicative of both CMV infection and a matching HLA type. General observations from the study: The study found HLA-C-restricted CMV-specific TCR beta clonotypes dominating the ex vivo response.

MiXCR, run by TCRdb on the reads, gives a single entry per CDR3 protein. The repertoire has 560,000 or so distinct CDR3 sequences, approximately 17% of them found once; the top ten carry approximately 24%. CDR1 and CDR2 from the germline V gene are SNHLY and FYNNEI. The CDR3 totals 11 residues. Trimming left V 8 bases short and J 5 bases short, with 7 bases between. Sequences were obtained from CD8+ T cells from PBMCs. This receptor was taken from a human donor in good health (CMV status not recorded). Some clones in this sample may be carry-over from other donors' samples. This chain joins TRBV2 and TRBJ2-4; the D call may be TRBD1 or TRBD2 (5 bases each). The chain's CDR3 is CASGGQNIQYF. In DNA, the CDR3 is TGTGCCAGCGGGGGTCAAAACATTCAGTACTTC.